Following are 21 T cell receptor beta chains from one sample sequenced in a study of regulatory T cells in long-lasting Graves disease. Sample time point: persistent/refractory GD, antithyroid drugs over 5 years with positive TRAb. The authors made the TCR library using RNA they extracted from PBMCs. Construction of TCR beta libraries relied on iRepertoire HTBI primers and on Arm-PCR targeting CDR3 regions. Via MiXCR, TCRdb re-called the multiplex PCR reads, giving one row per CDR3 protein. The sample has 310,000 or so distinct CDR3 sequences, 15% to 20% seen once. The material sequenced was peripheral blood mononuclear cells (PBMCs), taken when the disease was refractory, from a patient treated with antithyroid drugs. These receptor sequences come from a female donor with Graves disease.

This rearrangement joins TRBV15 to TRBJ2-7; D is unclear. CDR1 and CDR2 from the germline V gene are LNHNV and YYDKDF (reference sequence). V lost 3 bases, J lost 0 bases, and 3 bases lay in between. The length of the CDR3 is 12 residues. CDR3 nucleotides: TGTGCCACCAGCAGGAGCTCCTACGAGCAGTACTTC. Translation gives CATSRSSYEQYF.

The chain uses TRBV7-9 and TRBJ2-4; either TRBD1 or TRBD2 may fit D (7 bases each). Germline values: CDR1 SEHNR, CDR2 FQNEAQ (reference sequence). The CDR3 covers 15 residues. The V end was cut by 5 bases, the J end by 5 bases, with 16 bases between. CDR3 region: CASSRPQGRENIQYF. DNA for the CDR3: TGTGCCAGCAGCCGCCCACAGGGGAGGGAAAACATTCAGTACTTC.

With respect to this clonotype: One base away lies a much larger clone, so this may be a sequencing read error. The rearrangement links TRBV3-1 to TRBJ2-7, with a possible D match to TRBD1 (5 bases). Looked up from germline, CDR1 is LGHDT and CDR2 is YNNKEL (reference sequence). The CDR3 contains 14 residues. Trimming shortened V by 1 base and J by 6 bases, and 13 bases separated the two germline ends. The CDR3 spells CASSQGRGLCEQYF. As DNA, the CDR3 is TGTGCCAGCAGCCAAGGAAGGGGCCTCTGCGAGCAGTACTTC.

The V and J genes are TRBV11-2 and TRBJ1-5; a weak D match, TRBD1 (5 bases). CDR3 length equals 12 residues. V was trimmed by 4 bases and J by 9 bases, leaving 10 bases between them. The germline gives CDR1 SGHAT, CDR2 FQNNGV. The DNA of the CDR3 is TGTGCCAGCAGCTGGGGGGGGGGGCCCCAGCATTTT. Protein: CASSWGGGPQHF. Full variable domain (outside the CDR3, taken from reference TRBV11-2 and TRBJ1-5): EAGVAQSPRYKIIEKRQSVAFWCNPISGHATLYWYQQILGQGPKLLIQFQNNGVVDDSQLPKDRFSAERLKGVDSTLKIQPAKLEDSAVYLCASSWGGGPQHFGDGTRLSIL.

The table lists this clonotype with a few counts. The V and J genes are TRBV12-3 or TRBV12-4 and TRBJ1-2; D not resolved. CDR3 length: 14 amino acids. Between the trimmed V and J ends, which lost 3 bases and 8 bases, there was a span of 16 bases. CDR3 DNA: TGTGCCAGCAGTTTGGGGTCAGCGGCTCGAGGCTACACCTTC. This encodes CASSLGSAARGYTF.

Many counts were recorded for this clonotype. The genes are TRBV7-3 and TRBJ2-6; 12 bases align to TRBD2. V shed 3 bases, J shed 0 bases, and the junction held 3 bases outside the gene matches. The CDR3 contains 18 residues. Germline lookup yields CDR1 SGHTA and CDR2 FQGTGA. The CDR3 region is CASSFASGRASGANVLTF. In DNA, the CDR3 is TGTGCCAGCAGCTTTGCTAGCGGGAGGGCCTCTGGGGCCAACGTCCTGACTTTC.

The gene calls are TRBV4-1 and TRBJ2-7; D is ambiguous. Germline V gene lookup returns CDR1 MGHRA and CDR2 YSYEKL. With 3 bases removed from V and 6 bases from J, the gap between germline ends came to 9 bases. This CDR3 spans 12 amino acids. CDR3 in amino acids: CASSHPLGEQYF. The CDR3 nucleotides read TGCGCCAGCAGCCATCCTCTCGGCGAGCAGTACTTC.

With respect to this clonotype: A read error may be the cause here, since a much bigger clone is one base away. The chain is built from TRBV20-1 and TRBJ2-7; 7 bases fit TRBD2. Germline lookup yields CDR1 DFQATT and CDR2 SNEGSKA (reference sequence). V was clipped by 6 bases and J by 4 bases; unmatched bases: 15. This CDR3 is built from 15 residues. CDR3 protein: CSAEWLGSSGYEQYF. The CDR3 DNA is TGCAGTGCCGAGTGGCTGGGGTCTAGCGGATACGAGCAGTACTTC.

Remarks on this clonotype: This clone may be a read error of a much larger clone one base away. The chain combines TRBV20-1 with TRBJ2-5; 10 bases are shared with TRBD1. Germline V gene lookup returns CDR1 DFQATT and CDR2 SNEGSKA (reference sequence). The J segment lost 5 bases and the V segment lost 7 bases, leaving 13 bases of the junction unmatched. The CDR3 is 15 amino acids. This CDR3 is CSVRGQGMGKETQYF. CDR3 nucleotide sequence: TGCAGTGTTAGGGGACAGGGGATGGGAAAGGAGACCCAGTACTTC.

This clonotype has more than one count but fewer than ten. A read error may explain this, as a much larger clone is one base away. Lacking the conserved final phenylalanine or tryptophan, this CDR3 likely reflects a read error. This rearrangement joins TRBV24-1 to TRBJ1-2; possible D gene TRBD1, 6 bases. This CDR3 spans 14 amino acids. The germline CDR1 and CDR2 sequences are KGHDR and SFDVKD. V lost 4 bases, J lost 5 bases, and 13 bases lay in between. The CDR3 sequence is CATSDPRTEYGYTS. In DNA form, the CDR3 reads TGTGCCACCAGTGACCCCAGGACAGAATATGGCTACACCTCC.

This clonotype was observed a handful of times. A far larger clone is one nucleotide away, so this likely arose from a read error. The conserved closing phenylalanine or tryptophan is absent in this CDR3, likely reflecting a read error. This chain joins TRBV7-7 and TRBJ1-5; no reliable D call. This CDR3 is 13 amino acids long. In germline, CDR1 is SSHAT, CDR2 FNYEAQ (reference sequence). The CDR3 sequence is CASSPGVGQPQHL. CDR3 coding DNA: TGTGCTAGCAGCCCCGGGGTCGGTCAGCCCCAGCATCTT.

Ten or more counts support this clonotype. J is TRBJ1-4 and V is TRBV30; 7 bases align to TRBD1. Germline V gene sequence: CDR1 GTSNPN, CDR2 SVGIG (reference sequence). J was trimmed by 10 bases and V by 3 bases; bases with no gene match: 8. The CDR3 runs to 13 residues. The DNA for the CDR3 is TGTGCCTGGAGAGAACAGGGGAGGGGAAAACTGTTTTTT. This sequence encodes CAWREQGRGKLFF.

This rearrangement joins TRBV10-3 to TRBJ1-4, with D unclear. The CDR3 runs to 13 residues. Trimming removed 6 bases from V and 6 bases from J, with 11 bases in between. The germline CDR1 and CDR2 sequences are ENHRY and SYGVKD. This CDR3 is CAIRGSSDEKLFF. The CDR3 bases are TGTGCCATCAGGGGCAGCTCTGATGAAAAACTGTTTTTT.

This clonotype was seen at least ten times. The CDR3 spells CATSGRTTEAFF. The CDR3, as DNA: TGTGCCACCTCCGGTAGGACAACTGAAGCTTTCTTT. V is TRBV6-1 and J is TRBJ1-1, with D possibly matching TRBD1 (5 bases). Germline lookup yields CDR1 MNHNS and CDR2 SASEGT. The CDR3 length is 12 residues. V shed 10 bases and J shed 5 bases, with 14 bases lying between them.

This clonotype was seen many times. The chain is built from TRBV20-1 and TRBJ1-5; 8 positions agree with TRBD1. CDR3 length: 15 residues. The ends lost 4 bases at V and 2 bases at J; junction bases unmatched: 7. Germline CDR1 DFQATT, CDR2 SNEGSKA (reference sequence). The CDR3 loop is CSAIPGGQGNQPQHF. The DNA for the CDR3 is TGCAGTGCTATCCCAGGGGGCCAGGGCAATCAGCCCCAGCATTTT.

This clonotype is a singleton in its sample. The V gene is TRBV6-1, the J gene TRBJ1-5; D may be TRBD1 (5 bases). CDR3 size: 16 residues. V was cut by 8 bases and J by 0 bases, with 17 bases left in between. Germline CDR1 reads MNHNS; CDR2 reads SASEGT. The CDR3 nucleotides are TGTGCCAGCGCCTGGGGGGGGGTCCTTAGCAATCAGCCCCAGCATTTT. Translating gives CASAWGGVLSNQPQHF.

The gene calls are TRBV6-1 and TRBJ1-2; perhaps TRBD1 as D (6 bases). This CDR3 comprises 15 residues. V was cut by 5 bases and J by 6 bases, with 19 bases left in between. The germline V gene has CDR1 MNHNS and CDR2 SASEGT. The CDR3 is CASSHPMGGSDGYTF. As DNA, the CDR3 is TGTGCCAGCAGTCACCCCATGGGGGGCTCCGATGGCTACACCTTC.

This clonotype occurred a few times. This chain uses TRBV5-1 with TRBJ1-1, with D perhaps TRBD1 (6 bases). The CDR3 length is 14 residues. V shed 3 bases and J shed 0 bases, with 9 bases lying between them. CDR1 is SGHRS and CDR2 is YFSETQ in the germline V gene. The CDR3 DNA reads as TGCGCCAGCAGCTATGGACAGATGAACACTGAAGCTTTCTTT. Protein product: CASSYGQMNTEAFF.

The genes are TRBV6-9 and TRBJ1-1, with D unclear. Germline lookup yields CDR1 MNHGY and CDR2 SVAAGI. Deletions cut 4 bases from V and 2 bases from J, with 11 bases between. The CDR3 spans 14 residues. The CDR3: CASSWAGPNTEAFF. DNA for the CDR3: TGTGCCAGCAGTTGGGCAGGACCTAACACTGAAGCTTTCTTT.

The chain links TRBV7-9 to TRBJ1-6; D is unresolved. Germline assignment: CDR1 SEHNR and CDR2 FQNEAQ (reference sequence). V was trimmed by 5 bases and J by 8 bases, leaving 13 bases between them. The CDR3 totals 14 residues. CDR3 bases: TGTGCCAGCAGCAGAAGGGAGTTTGATTCACCCCTCCACTTT. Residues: CASSRREFDSPLHF.

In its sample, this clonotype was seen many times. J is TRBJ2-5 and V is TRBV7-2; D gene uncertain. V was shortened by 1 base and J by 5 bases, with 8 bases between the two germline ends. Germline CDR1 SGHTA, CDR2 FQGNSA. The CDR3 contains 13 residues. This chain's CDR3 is CASSLESGETQYF. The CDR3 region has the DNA TGTGCCAGCAGCTTAGAATCCGGGGAGACCCAGTACTTC.